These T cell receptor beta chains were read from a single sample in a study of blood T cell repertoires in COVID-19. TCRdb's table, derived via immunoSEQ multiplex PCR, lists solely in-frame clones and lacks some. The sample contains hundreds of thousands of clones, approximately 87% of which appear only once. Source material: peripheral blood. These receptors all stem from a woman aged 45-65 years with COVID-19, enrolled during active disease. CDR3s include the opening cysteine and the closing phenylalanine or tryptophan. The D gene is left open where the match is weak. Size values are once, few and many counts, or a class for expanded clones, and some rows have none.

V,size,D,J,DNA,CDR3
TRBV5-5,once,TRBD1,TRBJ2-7,TGTGCCAGCAGCTTGGCACACAGGGGGCTGTACGAGCAGTACTTC,CASSLAHRGLYEQYF
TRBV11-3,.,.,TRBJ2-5,TGTGCCAGCAGCTTAGTAGCCCTCTCGGGTCAAGAGACCCAGTACTTC,CASSLVALSGQETQYF
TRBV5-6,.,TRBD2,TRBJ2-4,TGTGCCAGCAGCCTACTACTAGCGGGTGGAGCCAAAAACATTCAGTACTTC,CASSLLLAGGAKNIQYF
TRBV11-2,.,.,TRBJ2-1,TGTGCCAGCAGCTCTCGGTCAGGATACAATGAGCAGTTCTTC,CASSSRSGYNEQFF
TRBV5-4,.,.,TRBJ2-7,TGTGCCAGCAGTTCAACAGGGTTGGGGCTCTACGAGCAGTACTTC,CASSSTGLGLYEQYF
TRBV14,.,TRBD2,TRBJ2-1,TGTGCCAGCAGCCGGGTAGCGGGGTACAATGAGCAGTTCTTC,CASSRVAGYNEQFF
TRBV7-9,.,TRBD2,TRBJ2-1,TGTGCCAGCAGCCCAGGACTAGCGGGAGCAAATGAGCAGTTCTTC,CASSPGLAGANEQFF
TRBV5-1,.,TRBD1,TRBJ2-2,TGCGCCAGCAGCCCGGGACAGCCCGGCACCGGGGAGCTGTTTTTT,CASSPGQPGTGELFF
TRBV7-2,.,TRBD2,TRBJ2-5,TGTGCCAGCATCATAGCGGGAGGGCGCGAGACCCAGTACTTC,CASIIAGGRETQYF
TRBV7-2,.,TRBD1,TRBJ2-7,TGTGCCAGCAGTCCCTTAGGGACAGGGTACTACGAGCAGTACTTC,CASSPLGTGYYEQYF
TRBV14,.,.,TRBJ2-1,TGTGCCAGCAGCCAAGTCCGGGACTCCTACAATGAGCAGTTCTTC,CASSQVRDSYNEQFF
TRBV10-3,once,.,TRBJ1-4,TGTGCCATCAGTGATGGTGGGGAGACACGTGGGGAAAAACTGTTTTTT,CAISDGGETRGEKLFF
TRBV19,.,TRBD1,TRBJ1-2,TGTGCCAGTACGACCGCTTGGCAGGGGGCTTTTGTCTATGGCTACACCTTC,CASTTAWQGAFVYGYTF
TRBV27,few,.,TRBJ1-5,TGTGCCAGCAGTTTATCACAGGGATATAATCAGCCCCAGCATTTT,CASSLSQGYNQPQHF
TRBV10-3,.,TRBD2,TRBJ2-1,TGTGCCACCGGGACTAGGACCTACAATGAGCAGTTCTTC,CATGTRTYNEQFF
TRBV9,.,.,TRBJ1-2,TGTGCCAGCAGCCCTTACAGGGAGGGGAACTATGGCTACACCTTC,CASSPYREGNYGYTF
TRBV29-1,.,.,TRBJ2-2,TGCAGCGCAGGGGACAGGGAGCTGTTTTTT,CSAGDRELFF
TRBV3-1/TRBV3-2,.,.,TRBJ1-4,TGTGCCAGCAGCCAAGAGGGTGCGGGACCCGCAAAAAAACTGTTTTTT,CASSQEGAGPAKKLFF
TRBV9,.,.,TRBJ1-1,TGTGCCAGCAGCGGTTTTGGTACAGGTTTGAACACTGAAGCTTTCTTT,CASSGFGTGLNTEAFF
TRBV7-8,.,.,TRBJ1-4,TGTGCCAGCAGCTTAGCATCCGGCAAGGGGAATGAAAAACTGTTTTTT,CASSLASGKGNEKLFF
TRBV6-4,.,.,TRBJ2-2,TGTGCCAGCAGTGGAGAAGCGAACACCGGGGAGCTGTTTTTT,CASSGEANTGELFF
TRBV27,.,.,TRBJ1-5,TGTGCCAGCAGTTTATCGGGGCAGGATAATCAGCCCCAGCATTTT,CASSLSGQDNQPQHF
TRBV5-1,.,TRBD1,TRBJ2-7,TGCGCCAGCAGCTTGGGCCCTTCCGGGACAGGGTACTACGAGCAGTACTTC,CASSLGPSGTGYYEQYF
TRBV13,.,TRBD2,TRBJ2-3,TGTGCCAGCAGCTTACTCACGACGGGAGGGCTCACAGATACGCAGTATTTT,CASSLLTTGGLTDTQYF
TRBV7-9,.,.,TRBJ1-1,TGTGCCAGCAGATCAGGTCCCGGGGGCACTGAAGCTTTCTTT,CASRSGPGGTEAFF
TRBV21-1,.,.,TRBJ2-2,TGTGCCAGCAGCAAGGCGGGGACCGGGGAGCTGTTTTTT,CASSKAGTGELFF
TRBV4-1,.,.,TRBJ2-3,TGCGCCAGCAGCCCCTACTCAGGAGGAGTCACAGATACGCAGTATTTT,CASSPYSGGVTDTQYF
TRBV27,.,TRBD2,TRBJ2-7,TGTGCCAGCAGTTGGTCGAGCGGGGGCTCCTACGAGCAGTACTTC,CASSWSSGGSYEQYF
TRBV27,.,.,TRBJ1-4,TGTGCCAGCAGCTACCTCCCCATTAATGAAAAACTGTTTTTT,CASSYLPINEKLFF
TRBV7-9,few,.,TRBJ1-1,TGTGCCAGCAGCTTTGGCCAGTTCGAAGCTTTCTTT,CASSFGQFEAFF
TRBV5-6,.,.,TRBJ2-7,TGTGCCAGCAGCCGCCGTGGGACAATTGGGTACGAGCAGTACTTC,CASSRRGTIGYEQYF
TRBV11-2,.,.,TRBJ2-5,TGTGCCAGCAGCTGGGGTCGGTCAGGCGGGTTTAGCGGAGAGACCCAGTACTTC,CASSWGRSGGFSGETQYF
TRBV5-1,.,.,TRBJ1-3,TGCGCCAGCAGGACAGAGGGAAACACCATATATTTT,CASRTEGNTIYF
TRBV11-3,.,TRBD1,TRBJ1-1,TGTGCCAGCAGCGTCGACAGGGGGTTCACTGAAGCTTTCTTT,CASSVDRGFTEAFF
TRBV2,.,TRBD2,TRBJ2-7,TGTGCCACCCCGGGACTAGCGCAATACTACGAGCAGTACTTC,CATPGLAQYYEQYF
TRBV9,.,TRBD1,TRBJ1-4,TGTGCCAGCCAGGGGGTTAACGAAAAACTGTTTTTT,CASQGVNEKLFF
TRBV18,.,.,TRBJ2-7,TGTGCCAGCTCACCAGCACAGACAGGCCTGAGCTCCTACGAGCAGTACTTC,CASSPAQTGLSSYEQYF